This T cell receptor (beta chain) originates from a study of blood T cell repertoires in COVID-19. As for the study in general: Spain, Italy and the United States supplied samples that represented acute and convalescent COVID-19. PBMCs, B-cell-depleted T cells, or T cells were the source of the cDNA or gDNA that made up the material.

In the original processing: Scientists estimated how many nucleated cells there were by amplifying reference gene primers. Libraries were prepared by immunoSEQ multiplex PCR; TCRdb keeps only in-frame clonotypes and omits some of them. D and trimming were read from the DNA, whereas the V and J calls and clone size are those reported in that table. The table shows approximately 210,000 clones, with roughly 88% occurring only once. Specimen: peripheral blood. This receptor was obtained from a man aged 18 to 29 with active or convalescent COVID-19.

The CDR3 DNA sequence: TGTGCCAGCTCACCCGGACAGGGGGCATATGAGCAGTTCTTC. It is translated as CASSPGQGAYEQFF. The gene calls are TRBV18 and TRBJ2-1, with 11 bases identical to TRBD1. The length of the CDR3 is 14 residues. Per germline, CDR1 KGHSH and CDR2 LQKENI. V lost 3 bases to trimming and J lost 8 bases; unmatched junction nucleotides: 3.